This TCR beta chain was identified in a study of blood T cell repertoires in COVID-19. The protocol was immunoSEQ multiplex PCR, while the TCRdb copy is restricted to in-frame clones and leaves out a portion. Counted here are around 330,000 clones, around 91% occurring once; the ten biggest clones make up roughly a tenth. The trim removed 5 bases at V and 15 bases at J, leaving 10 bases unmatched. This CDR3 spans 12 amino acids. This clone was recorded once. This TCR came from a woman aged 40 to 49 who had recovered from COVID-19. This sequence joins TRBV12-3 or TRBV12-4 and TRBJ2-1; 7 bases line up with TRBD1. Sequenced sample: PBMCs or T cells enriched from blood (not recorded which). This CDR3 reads CASSQGVPYVFF. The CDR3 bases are TGTGCCAGCAGTCAGGGGGTTCCTTATGTGTTCTTC.